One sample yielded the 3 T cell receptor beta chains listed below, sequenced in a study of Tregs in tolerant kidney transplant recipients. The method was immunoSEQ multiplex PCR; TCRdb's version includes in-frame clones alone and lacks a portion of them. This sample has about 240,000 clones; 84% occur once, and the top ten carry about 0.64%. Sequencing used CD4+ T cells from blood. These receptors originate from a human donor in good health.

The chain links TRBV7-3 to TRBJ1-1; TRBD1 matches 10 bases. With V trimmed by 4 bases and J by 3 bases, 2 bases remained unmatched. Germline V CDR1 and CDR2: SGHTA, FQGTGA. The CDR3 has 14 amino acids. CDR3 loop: CASSWGTGDTEAFF. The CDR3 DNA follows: TGTGCCAGCAGCTGGGGGACAGGGGACACTGAAGCTTTCTTT.

This CDR3 is CASSTDPVNTEAFF. The DNA for the CDR3 is TGCGCCAGCAGCACTGACCCAGTCAACACTGAAGCTTTCTTT. The chain recombines TRBV5-1 with TRBJ1-1; no clear D. The CDR3 is made up of 14 amino acids. Germline loops: CDR1 SGHRS, CDR2 YFSETQ. V was clipped by 4 bases and J by 2 bases, with 12 bases between them.

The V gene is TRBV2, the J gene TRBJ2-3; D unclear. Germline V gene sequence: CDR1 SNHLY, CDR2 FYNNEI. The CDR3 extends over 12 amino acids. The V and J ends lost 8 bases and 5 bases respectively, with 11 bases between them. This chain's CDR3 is CASGFWGDTQYF. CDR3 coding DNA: TGTGCCAGCGGGTTCTGGGGAGATACGCAGTATTTT.